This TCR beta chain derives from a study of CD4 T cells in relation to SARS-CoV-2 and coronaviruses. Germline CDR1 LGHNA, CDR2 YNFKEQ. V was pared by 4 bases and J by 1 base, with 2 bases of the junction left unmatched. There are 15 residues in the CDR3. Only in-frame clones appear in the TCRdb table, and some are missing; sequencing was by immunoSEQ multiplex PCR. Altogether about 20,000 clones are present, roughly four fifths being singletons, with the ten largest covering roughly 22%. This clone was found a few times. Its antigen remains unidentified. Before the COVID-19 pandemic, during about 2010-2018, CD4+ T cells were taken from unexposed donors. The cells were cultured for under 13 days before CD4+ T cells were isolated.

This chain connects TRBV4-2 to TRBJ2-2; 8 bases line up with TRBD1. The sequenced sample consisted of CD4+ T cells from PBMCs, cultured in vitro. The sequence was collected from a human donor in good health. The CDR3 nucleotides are TGTGCCAGCAGCCGAGGACAGGGGAACACCGGGGAGCTGTTTTTT. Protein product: CASSRGQGNTGELFF.